The 18 T cell receptor beta chains listed next were all sequenced from one sample in a study of T-cell reconstitution after alpha-beta-depleted transplantation in children. Preparation of the TCRbeta library was carried out with unique molecular identifiers. One entry per CDR3 protein, called by TCRdb with MiXCR from the PCR reads. Of approximately 220,000 distinct CDR3 sequences detected, about a sixth appear once; the ten largest clones hold 43%. The source material was PBMCs, mostly from graft donor cells, sampled 360 days after TCRalphabeta/CD19-depleted stem cell transplant. The source is a male patient aged 2 to 10 who had a stem cell transplant for acute lymphoblastic leukemia, so the T cells may come from the graft donor.

The chain uses TRBV7-2 and TRBJ2-3; TRBD2 matches at 7 bases. This CDR3 contains 14 residues. Germline V gene sequence: CDR1 SGHTA, CDR2 FQGNSA. V lost 4 bases to trimming and J lost 3 bases; unmatched junction nucleotides: 4. The CDR3 reads CASSSVGGTDTQYF. In DNA, the CDR3 is TGTGCCAGCAGCTCAGTGGGAGGGACAGATACGCAGTATTTT. The variable domain in full, completed from reference TRBV7-2 and TRBJ2-3, reads GAGVSQSPSNKVTEKGKDVELRCDPISGHTALYWYRQSLGQGLEFLIYFQGNSAPDKSGLPSDRFSAERTGGSVSTLTIQRTQQEDSAVYLCASSSVGGTDTQYFGPGTRLTVL.

The chain links TRBV11-2 to TRBJ2-1; 9 bases match TRBD1. Germline lookup yields CDR1 SGHAT and CDR2 FQNNGV. With 5 bases clipped from V and 10 bases from J, the junction kept 9 bases outside the gene matches. The length of the CDR3 is 14 residues. As DNA, the CDR3 is TGTGCCAGCAGCAGCTGGACAGGGGTGGTGGAGCAGTTCTTC. Translation gives CASSSWTGVVEQFF.

This sequence joins TRBV18 and TRBJ2-6, with D hard to call. Germline V gene data show CDR1 as KGHSH and CDR2 as LQKENI. The germline V and J ends were trimmed by 2 bases and 1 base, with 9 bases remaining between them. This CDR3 comprises 16 residues. Here the CDR3 DNA reads TGTGCCAGCTCACCATCCCAGCTGTCTGGGGCCAACGTCCTGACTTTC. Its translation: CASSPSQLSGANVLTF.

This clonotype was seen a few times. In nucleotides, the CDR3 is TGTGCCAGCAGCTTCTCAACACCTTACGAGCAGTACTTC. Translated, it gives CASSFSTPYEQYF. The V call is TRBV7-9, the J call TRBJ2-7; D remains unclear. Germline V lookup: CDR1 SEHNR, CDR2 FQNEAQ (reference sequence). V lost 3 bases, J lost 4 bases, and 10 bases lay in between. This CDR3 spans 13 amino acids. Full variable domain (remainder filled in from reference TRBV7-9 and TRBJ2-7): DTGVSQNPRHKITKRGQNVTFRCDPISEHNRLYWYRQTLGQGPEFLTYFQNEAQLEKSRLLSDRFSAERPKGSFSTLEIQRTEQGDSAMYLCASSFSTPYEQYFGPGTRLTVT.

V usage is TRBV12-3 or TRBV12-4 and J usage is TRBJ2-7; D is unclear. The CDR3 runs to 12 residues. Trimming pared 6 bases from V and 5 bases from J, leaving 11 bases between. The CDR3 reads CASRQSANEQYF. The CDR3 DNA reads TGTGCCAGCAGACAATCCGCCAACGAGCAGTACTTC.

This clonotype was counted between two and nine times. The J gene is TRBJ2-5, the V gene TRBV25-1; D is unresolved. Per germline, CDR1 MGHDK and CDR2 SYGVNS. Trimming took 1 base from V and 2 from J, leaving 11 bases between them. The CDR3 extends over 15 amino acids. CDR3 sequence reads: CASSEFKTVQETQYF. The CDR3 DNA is TGTGCCAGCAGTGAATTCAAGACCGTACAAGAGACCCAGTACTTC.

This clonotype has at least ten counts. The DNA of the CDR3 is TGCAGCGTGGGAAGTGCGGCTAGCACAGATACGCAGTATTTT. It specifies CSVGSAASTDTQYF. The chain joins TRBV29-1 to TRBJ2-3; D call uncertain. Deletions cut 6 bases from V and 0 bases from J, with 13 bases between. The germline V gene encodes CDR1 SQVTM and CDR2 ANQGSEA. The CDR3 is made up of 14 amino acids.

The V gene is TRBV7-9, the J gene TRBJ2-7; tentatively, D is TRBD2 (6 bases). The CDR3 covers 15 residues. Looked up from germline, CDR1 is SEHNR and CDR2 is FQNEAQ (reference sequence). Deletions cut 1 base from V and 2 bases from J, with 12 bases between. CDR3 residues: CASSLESGAAYEQYF. The CDR3 region has the DNA TGTGCCAGCAGCTTAGAGTCGGGAGCGGCCTACGAGCAGTACTTC.

The chain carries TRBV29-1 and TRBJ1-1, with D perhaps TRBD1 (6 bases). CDR1 and CDR2 (germline): SQVTM, ANQGSEA. Trimming removed 7 bases at V and 5 bases at J, with 11 bases between. There are 11 residues in the CDR3. CDR3 region: CSAGGGTEAFF. The CDR3 region has the DNA TGCAGCGCTGGAGGGGGGACTGAAGCTTTCTTT.

This clonotype was observed a few times. V and J are TRBV28 and TRBJ1-5, with D uncertain. Germline loops: CDR1 MDHEN, CDR2 SYDVKM. CDR3 length: 15 residues. The V gene lost 3 bases and the J gene lost 5 bases, with 14 bases spanning the gap. The CDR3 DNA reads TGTGCCAGCAGTTTTCCCGGGGATATTGATCAGCCCCAGCATTTT. This codes for CASSFPGDIDQPQHF.

This sequence joins TRBV6-5 and TRBJ2-1; perhaps D is TRBD1 or TRBD2 (5 bases each). Germline values: CDR1 MNHEY, CDR2 SVGAGI. The V gene lost 0 bases and the J gene lost 5 bases, with 11 bases spanning the gap. CDR3 size: 15 residues. CDR3 nucleotide sequence: TGTGCCAGCAGTTACTCGGGGGACCTCAACAATGAGCAGTTCTTC. Its protein is CASSYSGDLNNEQFF.

The rearrangement joins TRBV4-1 to TRBJ1-5, with TRBD1 matching 7 bases. The CDR3 has 14 residues. CDR1 and CDR2 from the germline V gene are MGHRA and YSYEKL. V dropped 1 base and J dropped 4; count of bases not matched to a gene: 1. For the CDR3, the DNA is TGCGCCAGCAGCCAAGTACAGGGGAATCAGCCCCAGCATTTT. Translation gives CASSQVQGNQPQHF.

The rearrangement links TRBV30 to TRBJ2-3; 12 bases match TRBD2. V trimming: 8 bases; J trimming: 0 bases; junction bases outside the gene matches: 0. CDR1 is GTSNPN and CDR2 is SVGIG in the germline V gene (reference sequence). The CDR3 runs 13 residues. The chain's CDR3 is CAGLAGSTDTQYF. CDR3 DNA sequence: TGTGCCGGACTAGCGGGGAGCACAGATACGCAGTATTTT.

The CDR3 nucleotides are TGTGCCAGACACCGGGGCAAGGGGGAGACCCAGTACTTC. It is translated as CARHRGKGETQYF. The chain couples TRBV6-2 or TRBV6-3 to TRBJ2-5, with D possibly being TRBD1 or TRBD2 (5 bases each). CDR1 is MNHEY, CDR2 SVGEGT, per germline. Between the trimmed V and J ends, which lost 9 bases and 5 bases, there was a span of 16 bases. This CDR3 comprises 13 residues.

The rearrangement uses TRBV14 and TRBJ1-2; TRBD1 agrees at 9 bases. This CDR3 is 14 amino acids long. The ends lost 4 bases at V and 5 bases at J; junction bases unmatched: 5. Germline V gene data show CDR1 as SGHDN and CDR2 as FVKESK. CDR3 DNA: TGTGCCAGCAGCCCGGGACAGGGAGTGTATGGCTACACCTTC. It yields the protein CASSPGQGVYGYTF.

The chain carries TRBV20-1 and TRBJ2-7; 10 bases match TRBD2. Germline lookup yields CDR1 DFQATT and CDR2 SNEGSKA (reference sequence). CDR3 length: 15 residues. Losses at the gene ends were 7 bases for V and 2 bases for J; bases not matched to a gene: 11. The CDR3 DNA sequence: TGCAGTGTCCACCCAACTAGCGGGGAAGCCTACGAGCAGTACTTC. This sequence encodes CSVHPTSGEAYEQYF.

The chain links TRBV24-1 to TRBJ2-1; D is ambiguous. Trimming took 6 bases from V and 10 from J, leaving 9 bases between them. The CDR3 extends over 11 amino acids. Germline V gene lookup returns CDR1 KGHDR and CDR2 SFDVKD. The CDR3 sequence: CATSWGTEQFF. CDR3 coding DNA: TGTGCCACCAGTTGGGGAACCGAGCAGTTCTTC.

The V gene is TRBV7-8, the J gene TRBJ2-7, with 11 bases that match TRBD2. Unmatched junction bases numbered 9, after V lost 0 bases and J lost 2 bases. The CDR3 covers 18 residues. The germline V gene encodes CDR1 SGHVS and CDR2 FQNEAQ. Here the CDR3 reads CASSLAEPGLAAAYEQYF. DNA for the CDR3: TGTGCCAGCAGCTTAGCGGAGCCGGGACTAGCGGCCGCCTACGAGCAGTACTTC.